A selection of T cell receptor beta chains follows, all from one sample in a study of blood T cells in healthy people across ages. Each CDR3 protein is one row after TCRdb ran MiXCR on the 5' RACE reads. Counted here are about 640,000 distinct CDR3 sequences, approximately 59% occurring once; the ten biggest clones make up roughly 34%. Sequencing was done on a sample of blood. These receptors all come from a man aged 55 to 69 in good health. Each CDR3 is given with its conserved first and last residue. A D gene is named only where the DNA matches it firmly. Expanded clones get a size class; other rows say once, few or many, or leave the size out.

cdr3_nt cdr3_aa d_call j_call v_call clone_size
TGTGCCAGCAGCTATTGGGGTCAGAAGACCCAGTACTTC CASSYWGQKTQYF - TRBJ2-5 TRBV7-2 -
- CASSQRSGGLQPQHFGEQFF - TRBJ2-1 TRBV4-1 -
TGTGCCAGCAGCTTGGCCGGGGATACACCTAACTATGGCTACACCTTC CASSLAGDTPNYGYTF - TRBJ1-2 TRBV5-6 -
TGCGCCAGCAGCCAAGGTCACGGACAGGGAGGGTACAATGAGCAGTTCTTC CASSQGHGQGGYNEQFF - TRBJ2-1 TRBV4-1 -
TGTGCCACCAGCAGAGATTACACCGGGGAGCTGTTTTTT CATSRDYTGELFF - TRBJ2-2 TRBV15 once
TGCGGCGTTGGGAGCCGGGACAGGGGATCTATGGGCTACACCTTC CGVGSRDRGSMGYTF TRBD1 TRBJ1-2 TRBV29-1 once
TGTGCCAGCAGCCCCGCCCGGGGCCCGGGGGAGCTGTTTTTT CASSPARGPGELFF - TRBJ2-2 TRBV3-1 few
TGTGCCAGCAAGCCGGCGAGTGCGAGAACTAATGAAAAACTGTTTTTT CASKPASARTNEKLFF - TRBJ1-4 TRBV6-1 -
TGCGCCAGCAGCAGCGCCCTAGCGGGGAGCGTAGGCAATGAGCAGTTCTTC CASSSALAGSVGNEQFF TRBD2 TRBJ2-1 TRBV5-1 -
TGTGCCAGCGGCAAGGGGGGGCAGGTAGTTCAGTACTTC CASGKGGQVVQYF - TRBJ2-4 TRBV6-1 few
TGTGCCAGCAGTTCCCAGGGGGGAGGCAATCAGCCCCAGCATTTT CASSSQGGGNQPQHF TRBD1 TRBJ1-5 TRBV12-3/TRBV12-4 -
TGCGCCAGCAGCTTGGACGCAGGGCGTGAGCAGTTCTTC CASSLDAGREQFF - TRBJ2-1 TRBV5-1 -
TGTGCCAGCAGCCCCCAGAGCGGGGGAGCCCAAGAGACTCAGTTCTTC CASSPQSGGAQETQFF TRBD2 TRBJ2-1 TRBV7-2 few
TGTGCCAGCAGTTTAGTGCAGGGCGCCGAGCAGTACTTC CASSLVQGAEQYF - TRBJ2-7 TRBV12-3/TRBV12-4 -
TGTGCCAGCAGTTTCGGGGAGGATCAGCCCCAGCATTTT CASSFGEDQPQHF - TRBJ1-5 TRBV12-3/TRBV12-4 few
TGTGCCAGCGGACAGCTTAACTATGGCTACACCTTC CASGQLNYGYTF - TRBJ1-2 TRBV2 few
TGCAGTGCACACCCGGGACAGGGAGATTCACCCCTCCACTTT CSAHPGQGDSPLHF TRBD1 TRBJ1-6 TRBV20-1 few
TGTGCCAGCAGACGAGGCGACGGGGAAGAGACCCAGTACTTC CASRRGDGEETQYF - TRBJ2-5 TRBV12-3/TRBV12-4 few
TGTGCCAGCAGCTTAGCCGGGACTAGCGGGGGGACCGGCCAAGAGACCCAGTACTTC CASSLAGTSGGTGQETQYF TRBD2 TRBJ2-5 TRBV7-2 many
TGCAGTGCTAGAGGGTCGGGGCCCCAGAACAATGAGCAGTTCTTC CSARGSGPQNNEQFF - TRBJ2-1 TRBV20-1 -
TGCGCCAGCAGCTTGGCCGATGGGGGGGGCGCCTACAATGAGCAGTACTTC CASSLADGGGAYNEQYF - TRBJ2-7 TRBV5-1 once
TGCAGTGCTAGAGAATTTGAGGGGGTACATGGCTACACCTTC CSAREFEGVHGYTF - TRBJ1-2 TRBV20-1 few
TGCAGTGCTAGAGAGGAGCGGGGGGGCTATTACTATGAGCAGTTCTTC CSAREERGGYYYEQFF TRBD2 TRBJ2-1 TRBV20-1 -
TGTGCCAGCAGCTCAGGGACAGGGGGCCTGCCCCAGCATTTT CASSSGTGGLPQHF TRBD1 TRBJ1-5 TRBV13 -
TGCAGCGGAACTAGCGACTCCTACGAGCAGTACTTC CSGTSDSYEQYF TRBD2 TRBJ2-7 TRBV29-1 -
TGCAGTGCTAGCCGGGGTTACTCCTACGAGCAGTACTTC CSASRGYSYEQYF - TRBJ2-7 TRBV20-1 once
TGTGCCAGCAGTGAAATGGCAGGGGCTGCAACTAATGAAAAACTGTTTTTT CASSEMAGAATNEKLFF - TRBJ1-4 TRBV2 -
TGTGCCACCTTCTACCTAACCGGCTACACCTTC CATFYLTGYTF - TRBJ1-2 TRBV3-1 -
TGTGCCATCAGCCCTAGCGGGGGGTCCCAAGAGACCCAGTACTTC CAISPSGGSQETQYF TRBD2 TRBJ2-5 TRBV10-3 few
TGTGCCAGCAGCAACTCAGGGGAAGAGCAGTTCTTC CASSNSGEEQFF - TRBJ2-1 TRBV11-1 -
TGCAGTGCACTTCCCGGGACATCGTACAATGAGCAGTACTTC CSALPGTSYNEQYF - TRBJ2-5 TRBV20-1 -
TGTGCCAGCAGCCGAAGTGTGGATGAGCAGTTCTTC CASSRSVDEQFF - TRBJ2-1 TRBV5-6 once
TGTGCCACCAGTGCTGCCAAGACAGGATTCTCCTACGAGCAGTACTTC CATSAAKTGFSYEQYF - TRBJ2-7 TRBV24-1 -
TGTGCCAGCAAAGCGACAGGGGGCTTTGACGAGCAGTACTTC CASKATGGFDEQYF TRBD1 TRBJ2-7 TRBV6-2/TRBV6-3 -
TGTGCCATCGGCGGGAGGGGCGAGGAGACCCAGTACTTC CAIGGRGEETQYF TRBD2 TRBJ2-5 TRBV10-3 -
TGTGCCAGCAGCACGACAGGGGTAGCCAAAAACATTCAGTACTTC CASSTTGVAKNIQYF TRBD1 TRBJ2-4 TRBV7-2 -
TGTGCCAGCAGCCCCCTAGACGTATCAAATTCACCCCTCCACTTT CASSPLDVSNSPLHF - TRBJ1-6 TRBV6-6 -
TGTGCCAGCAATCCGGGACAGATCTCGTCCTACGAGCAGTACTTC CASNPGQISSYEQYF TRBD1 TRBJ2-7 TRBV6-6 -
TGCAGTGCTAGTGTAGGCCCTAGCCAAATAGAGACCCAGTACTTC CSASVGPSQIETQYF - TRBJ2-5 TRBV20-1 -
TGTGCCAGCAGCCAGAGAGAGGCTAACTATGGCTACACCTTC CASSQREANYGYTF - TRBJ1-2 TRBV3-1 -
TGTGCCATCAGTGAGGGGGACAGGGAAACAGATACGCAGTATTTT CAISEGDRETDTQYF TRBD1 TRBJ2-3 TRBV10-3 -
TGTGCCAGCAGCCCCGTTACAGGGATGGAGCCCCAGCATTTT CASSPVTGMEPQHF - TRBJ1-5 TRBV7-2 -
TGCAGCGCAGACGGCGGTACTAATGAAAAACTGTTTTTT CSADGGTNEKLFF - TRBJ1-4 TRBV29-1 -
TGCAGTGCTGTCGGACAGGGCGGGAGATGGAACACTGAAGCTTTCTTT CSAVGQGGRWNTEAFF TRBD1 TRBJ1-1 TRBV20-1 -
TGTGCCAGCAGTTTAACCCGCCACCGGGCAACTAATTCACCCCTCCACTTT CASSLTRHRATNSPLHF - TRBJ1-6 TRBV27 -
TGCGCCAGCAGTGAAGGGTTAGACACCGGGGCTTTGTTTTTT CASSEGLDTGALFF - TRBJ1-4 TRBV10-1 -
TGTGCCAGCAGGCGGCCGGGCTGGGAGACCCAGTACTTC CASRRPGWETQYF - TRBJ2-5 TRBV27 -
TGTGCCAGCAGTGAAATAAGCGGGGCCTACAATGAGCAGTTCTTC CASSEISGAYNEQFF TRBD2 TRBJ2-1 TRBV6-1 -
TGCGCCAGCAGCTTGGAACGGGGTCAGAGGAATGAGCAGTTCTTC CASSLERGQRNEQFF - TRBJ2-1 TRBV5-1 -
TGTGCCAGCAGTGTGCGAGGCGTAGGGGGCTACACCTTC CASSVRGVGGYTF - TRBJ1-2 TRBV2 -
TGCGCCAGCAGCGTTGTGGGCGGCGGGGGGGCCATGGATACGCAGTATTTT CASSVVGGGGAMDTQYF TRBD2 TRBJ2-3 TRBV9 once
TGCAGTGCTAGGCGGGGGGCCGTCACAGATACGCAGTATTTT CSARRGAVTDTQYF TRBD2 TRBJ2-3 TRBV20-1 -
TGTGCCAGCCGTCCCGTTGGACAGCGAAACTATGGCTACACCTTC CASRPVGQRNYGYTF - TRBJ1-2 TRBV28 -
TGCGCCAGCAGCTCCGGAACCCACGGGGGCGAGCAGTTCTTC CASSSGTHGGEQFF - TRBJ2-1 TRBV5-1 -
TGTGCCAGCAGTGACATGGTCCTGGGAGAGACCCAGTACTTC CASSDMVLGETQYF - TRBJ2-5 TRBV12-3/TRBV12-4 few